The T cell receptor beta chain described here comes from a study of blood T cell repertoires in COVID-19. Study as a whole: Specimens from acute and convalescent COVID-19 originated in the United States, Italy and Spain. PBMCs, B-cell-depleted T cells, or T cells were the source of the cDNA or gDNA that made up the material.

Source study methods: Amplification with reference gene primers provided the estimates of nucleated cell counts. Method: immunoSEQ multiplex PCR; TCRdb's copy keeps in-frame clones and lacks some. That table gives V, J and clone size, and the DNA gave D and trimming. The sample has some 140,000 clones; 86% are singletons. The TCR comes from a woman aged 45-65 years who had recovered from COVID-19. The specimen was peripheral blood.

This chain's CDR3 is CASSSSDRANYGYTF. CDR3 DNA sequence: TGTGCCAGCAGTTCATCCGACAGAGCTAACTATGGCTACACCTTC. J is TRBJ1-2 and V is TRBV6-6; D is possibly TRBD1 (5 bases). The V and J ends lost 4 bases and 0 bases respectively, with 12 bases between them. The germline gives CDR1 MNHNY, CDR2 SVGAGI (reference sequence). There are 15 residues in the CDR3.